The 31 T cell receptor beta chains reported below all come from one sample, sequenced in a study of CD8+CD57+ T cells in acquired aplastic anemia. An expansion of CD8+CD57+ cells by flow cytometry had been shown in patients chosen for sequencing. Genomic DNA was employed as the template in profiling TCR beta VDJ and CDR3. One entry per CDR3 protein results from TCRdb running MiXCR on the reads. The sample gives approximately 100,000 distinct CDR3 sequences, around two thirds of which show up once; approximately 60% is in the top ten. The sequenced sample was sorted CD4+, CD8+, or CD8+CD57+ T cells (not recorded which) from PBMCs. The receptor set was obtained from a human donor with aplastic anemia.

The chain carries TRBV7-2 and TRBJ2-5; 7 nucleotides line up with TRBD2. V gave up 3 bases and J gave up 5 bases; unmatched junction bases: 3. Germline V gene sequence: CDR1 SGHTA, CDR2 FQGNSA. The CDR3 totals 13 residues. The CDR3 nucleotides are TGTGCCAGCAGCTTTGGGGGAGGGGAGACCCAGTACTTC. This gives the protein CASSFGGGETQYF.

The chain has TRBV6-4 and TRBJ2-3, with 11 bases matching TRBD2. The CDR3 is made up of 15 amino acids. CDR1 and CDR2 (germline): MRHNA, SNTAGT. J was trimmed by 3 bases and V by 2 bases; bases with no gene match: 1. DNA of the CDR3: TGTGCCAGCAGTGACGCTAGCGGGGGGACAGATACGCAGTATTTT. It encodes CASSDASGGTDTQYF.

For the CDR3, the DNA is TGTGCCAGCAGTGAAGCCCCCGGGGGGCAAGAGACCCAGTACTTC. Protein sequence: CASSEAPGGQETQYF. The V call is TRBV2, the J call TRBJ2-5; TRBD2 matches at 7 bases. The CDR3 totals 15 residues. Germline V CDR1 and CDR2: SNHLY, FYNNEI. Trimming took 0 bases from V and 2 from J; bases not matched to a gene: 3.

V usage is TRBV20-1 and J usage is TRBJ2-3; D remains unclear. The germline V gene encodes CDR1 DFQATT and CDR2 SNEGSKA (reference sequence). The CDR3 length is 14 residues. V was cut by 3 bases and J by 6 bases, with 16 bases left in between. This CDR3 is CSASALTRTDTQYF. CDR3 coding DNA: TGCAGTGCTAGCGCGCTCACAAGGACGGATACGCAGTATTTT.

CDR3 region: CSALRGATAYEQYF. The CDR3 nucleotides read TGCAGTGCTCTGAGGGGGGCGACCGCCTACGAGCAGTACTTC. The chain is built from TRBV20-1 and TRBJ2-7; D is tentatively TRBD1 or TRBD2 (6 bases each). The CDR3 totals 14 residues. Trimming pared 5 bases from V and 2 bases from J, leaving 16 bases between. Germline-derived CDR1 and CDR2 are DFQATT and SNEGSKA (reference sequence).

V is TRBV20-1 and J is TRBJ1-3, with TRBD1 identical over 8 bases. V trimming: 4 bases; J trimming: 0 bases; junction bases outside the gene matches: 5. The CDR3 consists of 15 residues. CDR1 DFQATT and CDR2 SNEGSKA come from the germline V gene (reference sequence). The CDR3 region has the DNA TGCAGTGCTACGGACAGGGCAAGCTCTGGAAACACCATATATTTT. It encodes CSATDRASSGNTIYF.

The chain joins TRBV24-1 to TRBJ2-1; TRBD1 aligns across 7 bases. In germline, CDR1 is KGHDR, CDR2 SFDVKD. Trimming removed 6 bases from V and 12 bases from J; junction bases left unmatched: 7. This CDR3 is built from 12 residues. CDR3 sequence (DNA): TGTGCCACCAGTTCGACACAGGGGTCGCAGTTCTTC. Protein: CATSSTQGSQFF.

As DNA, the CDR3 is TGTGCCAGCACCCCGGGCCCAGGACGGGAGCAGTACTTC. Translated, it gives CASTPGPGREQYF. The chain has TRBV5-5 and TRBJ2-7, with D unclear. There are 13 residues in the CDR3. Between the trimmed V and J ends, which lost 6 bases and 7 bases, there was a span of 17 bases. CDR1 and CDR2 (germline): SGHKS, YYEKEE (reference sequence).

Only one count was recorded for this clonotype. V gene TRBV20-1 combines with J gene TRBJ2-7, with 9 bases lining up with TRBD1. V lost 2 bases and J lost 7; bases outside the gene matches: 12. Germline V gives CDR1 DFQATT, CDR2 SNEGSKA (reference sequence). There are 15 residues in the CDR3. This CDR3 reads CSARSGQGTSAEQYF. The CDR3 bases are TGCAGTGCTAGAAGCGGACAGGGGACATCTGCGGAGCAGTACTTC.

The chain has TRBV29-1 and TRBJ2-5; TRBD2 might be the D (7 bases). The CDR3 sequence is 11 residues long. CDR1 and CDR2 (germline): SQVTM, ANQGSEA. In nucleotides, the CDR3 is TGCGCGGGGGCAGGGGCAGAGACCCAGTACTTC. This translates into CAGAGAETQYF.

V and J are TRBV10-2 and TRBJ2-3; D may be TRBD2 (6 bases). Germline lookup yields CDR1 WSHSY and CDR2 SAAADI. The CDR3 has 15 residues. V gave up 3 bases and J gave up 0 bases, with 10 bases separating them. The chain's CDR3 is CASSDGGSSTDTQYF. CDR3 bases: TGCGCCAGCAGTGATGGGGGGAGTAGCACAGATACGCAGTATTTT.

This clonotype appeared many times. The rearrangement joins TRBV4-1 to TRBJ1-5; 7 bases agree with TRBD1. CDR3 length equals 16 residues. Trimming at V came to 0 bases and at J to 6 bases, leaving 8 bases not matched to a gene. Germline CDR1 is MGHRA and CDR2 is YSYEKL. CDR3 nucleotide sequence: TGCGCCAGCAGCCAAGAACAGGGGATGGGCCGTCAGCCCCAGCATTTT. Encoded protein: CASSQEQGMGRQPQHF.

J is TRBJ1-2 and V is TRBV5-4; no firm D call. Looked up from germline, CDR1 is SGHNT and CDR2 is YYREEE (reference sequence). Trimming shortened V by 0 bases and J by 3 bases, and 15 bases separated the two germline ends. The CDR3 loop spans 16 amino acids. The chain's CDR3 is CASSLEPRRSDYGYTF. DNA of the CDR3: TGTGCCAGCAGCTTGGAGCCTAGGAGGTCAGACTATGGCTACACCTTC.

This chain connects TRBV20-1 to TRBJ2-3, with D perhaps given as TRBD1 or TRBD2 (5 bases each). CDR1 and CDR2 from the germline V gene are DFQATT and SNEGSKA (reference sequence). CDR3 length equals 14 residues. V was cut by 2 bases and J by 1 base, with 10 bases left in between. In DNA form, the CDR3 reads TGCAGTGCTAGACGAGGGGATGGCACAGATACGCAGTATTTT. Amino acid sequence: CSARRGDGTDTQYF.

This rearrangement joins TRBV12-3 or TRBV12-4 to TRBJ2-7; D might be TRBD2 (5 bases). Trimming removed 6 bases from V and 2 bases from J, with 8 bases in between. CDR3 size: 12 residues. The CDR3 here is CASRRETYEQYF. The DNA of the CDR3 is TGTGCCAGCAGAAGGGAGACCTACGAGCAGTACTTC.

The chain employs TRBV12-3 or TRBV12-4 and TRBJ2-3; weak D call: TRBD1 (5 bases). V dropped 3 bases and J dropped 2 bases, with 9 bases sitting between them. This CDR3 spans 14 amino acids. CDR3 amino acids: CASSLGRTTDTQYF. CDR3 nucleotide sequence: TGTGCCAGCAGTTTGGGGCGGACCACAGATACGCAGTATTTT.

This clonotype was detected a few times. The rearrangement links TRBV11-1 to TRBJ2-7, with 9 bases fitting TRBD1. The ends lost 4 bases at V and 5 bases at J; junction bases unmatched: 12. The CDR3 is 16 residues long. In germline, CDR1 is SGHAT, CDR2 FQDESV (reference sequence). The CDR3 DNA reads TGTGCCAGCAGCTGGGGCTCCGGGACAGGGTCCAACGAGCAGTACTTC. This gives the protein CASSWGSGTGSNEQYF.

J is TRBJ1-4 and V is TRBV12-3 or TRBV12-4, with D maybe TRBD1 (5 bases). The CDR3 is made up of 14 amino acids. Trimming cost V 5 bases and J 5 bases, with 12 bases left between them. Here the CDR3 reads CASSMGVRNEKLFF. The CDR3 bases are TGTGCCAGCAGTATGGGGGTCCGCAATGAAAAACTGTTTTTT.

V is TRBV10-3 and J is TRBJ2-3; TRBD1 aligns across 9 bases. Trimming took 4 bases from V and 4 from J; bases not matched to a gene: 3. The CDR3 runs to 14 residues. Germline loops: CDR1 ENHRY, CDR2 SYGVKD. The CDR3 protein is CAISGGTGPDTQYF. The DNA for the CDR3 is TGTGCCATCAGTGGGGGGACAGGGCCAGATACGCAGTATTTT.

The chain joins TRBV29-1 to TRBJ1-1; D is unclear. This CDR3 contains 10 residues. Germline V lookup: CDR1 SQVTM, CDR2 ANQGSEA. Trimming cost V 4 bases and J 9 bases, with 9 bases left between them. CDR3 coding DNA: TGCAGCGTTGGCGACGGGAAAGCTTTCTTT. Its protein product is CSVGDGKAFF.

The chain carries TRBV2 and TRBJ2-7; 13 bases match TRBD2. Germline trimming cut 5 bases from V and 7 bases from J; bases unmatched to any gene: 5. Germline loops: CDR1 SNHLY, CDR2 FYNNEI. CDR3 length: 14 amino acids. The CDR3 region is CASSTSGGAWEQYF. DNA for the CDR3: TGTGCCAGCAGTACTAGCGGGGGGGCGTGGGAGCAGTACTTC.

The CDR3 protein is CSVAWTDNTGELFF. Written as DNA, the CDR3 is TGCAGCGTGGCCTGGACAGACAACACCGGGGAGCTGTTTTTT. The chain employs TRBV29-1 and TRBJ2-2, with D possibly matching TRBD1 (6 bases). CDR3 size: 14 residues. Deletions cut 6 bases from V and 2 bases from J, with 13 bases between. The V gene's germline CDR1 is SQVTM and CDR2 ANQGSEA.

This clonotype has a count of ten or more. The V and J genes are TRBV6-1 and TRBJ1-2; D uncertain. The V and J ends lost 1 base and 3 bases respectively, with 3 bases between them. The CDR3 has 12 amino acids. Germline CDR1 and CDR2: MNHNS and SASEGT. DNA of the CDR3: TGTGCCAGCAGTGAAGATGACTATGGCTACACCTTC. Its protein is CASSEDDYGYTF.

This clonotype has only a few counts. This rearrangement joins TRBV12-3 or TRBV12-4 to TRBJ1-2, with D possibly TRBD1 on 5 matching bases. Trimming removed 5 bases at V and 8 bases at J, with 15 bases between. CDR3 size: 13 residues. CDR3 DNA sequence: TGTGCCAGCAGTCCACTTAGGACATACGGCTACACCTTC. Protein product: CASSPLRTYGYTF.

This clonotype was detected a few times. CDR3 DNA sequence: TGTGCCATCAGTGATCGCGCTGAGCAGTTCTTC. Residues: CAISDRAEQFF. The chain links TRBV10-3 to TRBJ2-1, with no clear D. V was cut by 3 bases and J by 9 bases, with 6 bases left in between. CDR3 length: 11 residues. Germline loops: CDR1 ENHRY, CDR2 SYGVKD.

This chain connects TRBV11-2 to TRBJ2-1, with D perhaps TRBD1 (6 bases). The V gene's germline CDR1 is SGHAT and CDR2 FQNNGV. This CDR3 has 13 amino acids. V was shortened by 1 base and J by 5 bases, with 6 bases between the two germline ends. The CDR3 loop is CASSLGTDNEQFF. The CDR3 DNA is TGTGCCAGCAGCTTAGGGACAGACAATGAGCAGTTCTTC.

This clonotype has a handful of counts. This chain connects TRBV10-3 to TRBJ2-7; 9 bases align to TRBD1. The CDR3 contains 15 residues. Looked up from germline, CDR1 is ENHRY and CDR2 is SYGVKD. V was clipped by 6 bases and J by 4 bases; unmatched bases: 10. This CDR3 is CAISGTGSGLYEQYF. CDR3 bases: TGTGCCATCAGCGGGACAGGGAGTGGGCTTTACGAGCAGTACTTC.

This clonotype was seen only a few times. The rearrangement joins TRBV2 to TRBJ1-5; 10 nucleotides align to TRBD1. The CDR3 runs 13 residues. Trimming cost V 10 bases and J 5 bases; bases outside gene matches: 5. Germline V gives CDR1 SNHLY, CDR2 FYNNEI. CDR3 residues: CATSGTGDQPQHF. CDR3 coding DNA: TGTGCCACTTCCGGGACAGGGGATCAGCCCCAGCATTTT. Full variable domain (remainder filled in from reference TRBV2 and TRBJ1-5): EPEVTQTPSHQVTQMGQEVILRCVPISNHLYFYWYRQILGQKVEFLVSFYNNEISEKSEIFDDQFSVERPDGSNFTLKIRSTKLEDSAMYFCATSGTGDQPQHFGDGTRLSIL.

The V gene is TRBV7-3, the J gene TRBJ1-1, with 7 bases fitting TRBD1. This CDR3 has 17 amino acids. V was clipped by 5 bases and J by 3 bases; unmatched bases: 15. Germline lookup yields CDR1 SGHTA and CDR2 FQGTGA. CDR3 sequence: CASSAYPGTVPYTEAFF. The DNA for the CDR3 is TGTGCCAGCAGCGCCTACCCCGGGACAGTACCCTACACTGAAGCTTTCTTT.

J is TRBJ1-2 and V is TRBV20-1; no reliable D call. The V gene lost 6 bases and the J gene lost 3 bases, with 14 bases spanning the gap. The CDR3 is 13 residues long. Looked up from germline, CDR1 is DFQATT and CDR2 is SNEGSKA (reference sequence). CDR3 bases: TGCAGTGCCCAGGACGGACCGGACTATGGCTACACCTTC. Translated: CSAQDGPDYGYTF.

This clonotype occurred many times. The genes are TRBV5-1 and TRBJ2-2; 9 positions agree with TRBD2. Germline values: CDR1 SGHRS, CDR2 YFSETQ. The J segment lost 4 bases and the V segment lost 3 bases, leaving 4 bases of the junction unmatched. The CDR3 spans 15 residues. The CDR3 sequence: CASSWTSDSTGELFF. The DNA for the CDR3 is TGCGCCAGCAGCTGGACTAGCGATAGCACCGGGGAGCTGTTTTTT.